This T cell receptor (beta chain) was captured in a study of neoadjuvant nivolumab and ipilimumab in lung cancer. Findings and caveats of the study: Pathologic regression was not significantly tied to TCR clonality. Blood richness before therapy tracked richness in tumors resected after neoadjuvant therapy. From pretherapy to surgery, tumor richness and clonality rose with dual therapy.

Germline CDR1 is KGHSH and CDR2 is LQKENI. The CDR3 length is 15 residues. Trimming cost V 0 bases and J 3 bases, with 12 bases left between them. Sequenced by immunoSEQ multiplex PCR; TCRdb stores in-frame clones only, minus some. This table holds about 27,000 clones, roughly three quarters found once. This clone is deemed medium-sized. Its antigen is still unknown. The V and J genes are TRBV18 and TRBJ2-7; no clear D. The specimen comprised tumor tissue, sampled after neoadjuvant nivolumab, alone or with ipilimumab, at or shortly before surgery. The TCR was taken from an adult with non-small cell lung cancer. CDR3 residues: CASSPPFTGVYEQYF. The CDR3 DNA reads TGTGCCAGCTCACCACCGTTCACCGGAGTCTACGAGCAGTACTTC.